This is a list of T cell receptor beta chains from one sample in a study of blood T cell repertoires in COVID-19. Only in-frame clones appear in the TCRdb table, and some are missing; sequencing was by immunoSEQ multiplex PCR. The table lists 120,000 to 150,000 clones, roughly four fifths of them singletons, with more than 7% in the top ten. Sequenced material: peripheral blood. The receptors originated from a human donor with acute or convalescent COVID-19. The donor label of this sample is uncertain. Each CDR3 is given with its conserved first and last residue. Each record gives: J gene, clone size, D gene, V gene, CDR3 length, CDR3 protein, CDR3 DNA. D genes are given only for firm matches. Clone sizes are given selectively: once, few, many, or a class where the clone is expanded.

J gene: TRBJ2-1
clone size: -
D gene: -
V gene: TRBV3-1/TRBV3-2
CDR3 length: 11
CDR3 protein: CASSVDWEQFF
CDR3 DNA: TGTGCCAGCAGCGTGGACTGGGAGCAGTTCTTC

J gene: TRBJ1-2
clone size: -
D gene: -
V gene: TRBV5-1
CDR3 length: 15
CDR3 protein: CASSLGQGIDYGYTF
CDR3 DNA: TGCGCCAGCAGCTTGGGCCAGGGTATAGACTATGGCTACACCTTC

J gene: TRBJ1-6
clone size: -
D gene: -
V gene: TRBV12-3/TRBV12-4
CDR3 length: 12
CDR3 protein: CASSLANSPLHF
CDR3 DNA: TGTGCCAGCAGTTTGGCTAATTCACCCCTCCACTTT

J gene: TRBJ2-2
clone size: -
D gene: -
V gene: TRBV7-9
CDR3 length: 16
CDR3 protein: CASSPAGRGLAGELFF
CDR3 DNA: TGTGCCAGCAGTCCCGCTGGGCGGGGGCTAGCCGGGGAGCTGTTTTTT

J gene: TRBJ1-6
clone size: once
D gene: -
V gene: TRBV5-1
CDR3 length: 16
CDR3 protein: CASSLTARGSDSPLHF
CDR3 DNA: TGCGCCAGCAGCTTGACAGCCCGCGGGTCCGATTCACCCCTCCACTTT

J gene: TRBJ1-1
clone size: -
D gene: -
V gene: TRBV6-2/TRBV6-3
CDR3 length: 17
CDR3 protein: CASSYFRTRRANTEAFF
CDR3 DNA: TGTGCCAGCAGTTACTTCCGCACGAGGCGGGCCAACACTGAAGCTTTCTTT

J gene: TRBJ2-1
clone size: -
D gene: -
V gene: TRBV5-4
CDR3 length: 14
CDR3 protein: CASSPENRHNEQFF
CDR3 DNA: TGTGCCAGCAGCCCCGAGAACAGGCACAATGAGCAGTTCTTC

J gene: TRBJ1-5
clone size: -
D gene: TRBD1
V gene: TRBV27
CDR3 length: 15
CDR3 protein: CASSSRTGGYQPQHF
CDR3 DNA: TGTGCCAGCAGTTCCCGGACAGGGGGCTATCAGCCCCAGCATTTT

J gene: TRBJ1-1
clone size: -
D gene: -
V gene: TRBV5-6
CDR3 length: 15
CDR3 protein: CASSFLQGRNTEAFF
CDR3 DNA: TGTGCCAGCAGCTTCCTCCAGGGGCGGAACACTGAAGCTTTCTTT

J gene: TRBJ1-3
clone size: -
D gene: TRBD1
V gene: TRBV30
CDR3 length: 13
CDR3 protein: CACRTGSGNTIYF
CDR3 DNA: TGTGCCTGTCGGACAGGGTCTGGAAACACCATATATTTT

J gene: TRBJ1-2
clone size: -
D gene: TRBD1
V gene: TRBV28
CDR3 length: 15
CDR3 protein: CASRITGEGLYGYTF
CDR3 DNA: TGTGCCAGCAGAATCACAGGGGAAGGGCTCTATGGCTACACCTTC

J gene: TRBJ2-1
clone size: -
D gene: -
V gene: TRBV11-3
CDR3 length: 12
CDR3 protein: CASSLAGYEQFF
CDR3 DNA: TGTGCCAGCAGCTTAGCAGGGTACGAGCAGTTCTTC

J gene: TRBJ2-1
clone size: -
D gene: -
V gene: TRBV20-1
CDR3 length: 13
CDR3 protein: CSASSPPGDEQFF
CDR3 DNA: TGCAGTGCTAGTTCCCCTCCAGGGGATGAGCAGTTCTTC

J gene: TRBJ1-3
clone size: -
D gene: -
V gene: TRBV5-4
CDR3 length: 15
CDR3 protein: CASSLLSSPGNTIYF
CDR3 DNA: TGTGCCAGCAGCTTGTTGAGTAGCCCTGGAAACACCATATATTTT

J gene: TRBJ1-2
clone size: -
D gene: -
V gene: TRBV4-1
CDR3 length: 16
CDR3 protein: CASSQGFGAGTGGYTF
CDR3 DNA: TGCGCCAGCAGCCAAGGTTTTGGGGCCGGAACGGGTGGCTACACCTTC

J gene: TRBJ1-5
clone size: -
D gene: TRBD1
V gene: TRBV6-6
CDR3 length: 13
CDR3 protein: CSSRDRGNQPQHF
CDR3 DNA: TGTTCCTCGAGGGACAGGGGTAATCAGCCCCAGCATTTT

J gene: TRBJ2-3
clone size: -
D gene: -
V gene: TRBV10-3
CDR3 length: 15
CDR3 protein: CAISGAASSTDTQYF
CDR3 DNA: TGTGCCATATCGGGAGCGGCCTCTAGCACAGATACGCAGTATTTT

J gene: TRBJ1-5
clone size: few
D gene: TRBD1
V gene: TRBV2
CDR3 length: 15
CDR3 protein: CASSNYRGSNQPQHF
CDR3 DNA: TGTGCCAGCAGTAACTACAGGGGGAGCAATCAGCCCCAGCATTTT

J gene: TRBJ1-4
clone size: few
D gene: TRBD1
V gene: TRBV7-3
CDR3 length: 14
CDR3 protein: CASHSDRGGEKLFF
CDR3 DNA: TGTGCCAGCCACTCGGACAGGGGAGGTGAAAAACTGTTTTTT

J gene: TRBJ2-3
clone size: -
D gene: -
V gene: TRBV2
CDR3 length: 11
CDR3 protein: CASEAHGTQYF
CDR3 DNA: TGTGCCAGCGAAGCCCACGGGACGCAGTATTTT

J gene: TRBJ2-2
clone size: -
D gene: -
V gene: TRBV10-3
CDR3 length: 14
CDR3 protein: CAISEIREFGELFF
CDR3 DNA: TGTGCCATCAGTGAAATCAGGGAATTCGGGGAGCTGTTTTTT

J gene: TRBJ1-2
clone size: -
D gene: -
V gene: TRBV9
CDR3 length: 15
CDR3 protein: CASSVATRPNYGYTF
CDR3 DNA: TGTGCCAGCAGCGTAGCTACGCGGCCTAACTATGGCTACACCTTC

J gene: TRBJ2-3
clone size: -
D gene: TRBD2
V gene: TRBV5-1
CDR3 length: 17
CDR3 protein: CASSPLGSGGVGDTQYF
CDR3 DNA: TGCGCCAGCAGCCCCCTGGGAAGCGGGGGGGTGGGAGATACGCAGTATTTT

J gene: TRBJ1-1
clone size: -
D gene: TRBD1
V gene: TRBV5-1
CDR3 length: 13
CDR3 protein: CASSPNGQVEAFF
CDR3 DNA: TGCGCCAGCAGCCCCAATGGACAGGTGGAAGCTTTCTTT

J gene: TRBJ2-3
clone size: -
D gene: TRBD1
V gene: TRBV30
CDR3 length: 15
CDR3 protein: CAWSLRTGYTDTQYF
CDR3 DNA: TGTGCCTGGAGTCTAAGGACAGGGTATACAGATACGCAGTATTTT

J gene: TRBJ2-1
clone size: -
D gene: -
V gene: TRBV29-1
CDR3 length: 14
CDR3 protein: CSVGRASSYNEQFF
CDR3 DNA: TGCAGCGTTGGGCGGGCGAGCTCCTACAATGAGCAGTTCTTC

J gene: TRBJ1-2
clone size: many
D gene: TRBD1
V gene: TRBV12-3/TRBV12-4
CDR3 length: 13
CDR3 protein: CASSWDRGRGYTF
CDR3 DNA: TGTGCCAGCAGTTGGGACAGGGGGAGAGGCTACACCTTC

J gene: TRBJ1-2
clone size: -
D gene: -
V gene: TRBV5-1
CDR3 length: 15
CDR3 protein: CASRTGQFALERYTF
CDR3 DNA: TGCGCCAGCAGAACTGGACAGTTCGCCCTCGAGAGGTACACCTTC

J gene: TRBJ1-2
clone size: -
D gene: -
V gene: TRBV24-1
CDR3 length: 12
CDR3 protein: CATSDSRVGYTF
CDR3 DNA: TGTGCCACCAGTGATTCCAGGGTCGGCTACACCTTC

J gene: TRBJ2-2
clone size: many
D gene: -
V gene: TRBV18
CDR3 length: 12
CDR3 protein: CAGVGVTGELFF
CDR3 DNA: TGTGCCGGAGTTGGCGTCACCGGGGAGCTGTTTTTT

J gene: TRBJ2-2
clone size: -
D gene: -
V gene: TRBV7-8
CDR3 length: 16
CDR3 protein: CASRTRQVQNTGELFF
CDR3 DNA: TGTGCCAGCAGAACCCGACAGGTACAGAACACCGGGGAGCTGTTTTTT

J gene: TRBJ1-1
clone size: -
D gene: -
V gene: TRBV6-5
CDR3 length: 15
CDR3 protein: CASSYFLTGNTEAFF
CDR3 DNA: TGTGCCAGCAGTTACTTTCTGACAGGGAACACTGAAGCTTTCTTT

J gene: TRBJ2-1
clone size: -
D gene: -
V gene: TRBV12-5
CDR3 length: 13
CDR3 protein: CASGLDRRGEQFF
CDR3 DNA: TGTGCTAGTGGTTTGGACAGGAGGGGTGAGCAGTTCTTC

J gene: TRBJ1-2
clone size: -
D gene: -
V gene: TRBV5-6
CDR3 length: 12
CDR3 protein: CASSPRLSGYTF
CDR3 DNA: TGTGCCAGCAGCCCCAGGTTGAGTGGCTACACCTTC

J gene: TRBJ2-3
clone size: -
D gene: -
V gene: TRBV5-1
CDR3 length: 13
CDR3 protein: CASSLLPADTQYF
CDR3 DNA: TGCGCCAGCAGCCTCCTCCCGGCAGATACGCAGTATTTT

J gene: TRBJ2-3
clone size: -
D gene: TRBD1
V gene: TRBV6-5
CDR3 length: 14
CDR3 protein: CASNNRGRRDTQYF
CDR3 DNA: TGTGCCAGCAATAACAGGGGGAGGAGAGATACGCAGTATTTT

J gene: TRBJ1-2
clone size: -
D gene: TRBD1
V gene: TRBV9
CDR3 length: 12
CDR3 protein: CASSGTGAGYTF
CDR3 DNA: TGTGCCAGCAGCGGGACAGGGGCTGGCTACACCTTC

J gene: TRBJ2-5
clone size: -
D gene: -
V gene: TRBV7-7
CDR3 length: 15
CDR3 protein: CASSLGGGPQETQYF
CDR3 DNA: TGTGCCAGCAGCCTAGGAGGGGGACCACAAGAGACCCAGTACTTC

J gene: TRBJ1-6
clone size: -
D gene: -
V gene: TRBV12-2
CDR3 length: 16
CDR3 protein: CASRLDAGQIGQPLHF
CDR3 DNA: TGTGCAAGTCGCTTAGATGCCGGACAGATAGGGCAACCCCTCCACTTT

J gene: TRBJ2-5
clone size: -
D gene: -
V gene: TRBV5-1
CDR3 length: 12
CDR3 protein: CASSLGQETQYF
CDR3 DNA: TGCGCCAGCAGCTTGGGACAGGAGACCCAGTACTTC

J gene: TRBJ2-1
clone size: -
D gene: -
V gene: TRBV24-1
CDR3 length: 11
CDR3 protein: CATAGWNEQFF
CDR3 DNA: TGTGCCACCGCCGGGTGGAATGAGCAGTTCTTC

J gene: TRBJ1-2
clone size: -
D gene: TRBD1
V gene: TRBV5-1
CDR3 length: 12
CDR3 protein: CASSSRGDGYTF
CDR3 DNA: TGCGCCAGCAGTTCCAGGGGGGATGGCTACACCTTC